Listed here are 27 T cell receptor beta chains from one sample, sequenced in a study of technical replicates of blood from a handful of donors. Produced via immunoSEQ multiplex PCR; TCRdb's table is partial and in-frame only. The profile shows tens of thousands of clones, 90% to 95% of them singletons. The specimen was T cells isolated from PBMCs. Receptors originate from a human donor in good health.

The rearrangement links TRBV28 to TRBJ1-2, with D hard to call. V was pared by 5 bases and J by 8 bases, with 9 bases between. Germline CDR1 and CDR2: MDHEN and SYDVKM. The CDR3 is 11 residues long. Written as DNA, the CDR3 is TGTGCCAGCAGTATACCACAAGGCTACACCTTC. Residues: CASSIPQGYTF.

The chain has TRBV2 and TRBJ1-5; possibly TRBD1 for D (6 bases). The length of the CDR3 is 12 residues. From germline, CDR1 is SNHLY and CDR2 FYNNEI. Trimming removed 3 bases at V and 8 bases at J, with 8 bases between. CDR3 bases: TGTGCCAGCAGTGAGGGACAAGAGCCCCAGCATTTT. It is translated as CASSEGQEPQHF.

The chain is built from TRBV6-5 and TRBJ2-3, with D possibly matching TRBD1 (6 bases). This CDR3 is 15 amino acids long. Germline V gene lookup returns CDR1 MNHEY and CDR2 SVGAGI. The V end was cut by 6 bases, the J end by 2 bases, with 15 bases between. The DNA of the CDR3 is TGTGCCAGCAGCCCTTTAGGGGGACCCACAGATACGCAGTATTTT. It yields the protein CASSPLGGPTDTQYF.

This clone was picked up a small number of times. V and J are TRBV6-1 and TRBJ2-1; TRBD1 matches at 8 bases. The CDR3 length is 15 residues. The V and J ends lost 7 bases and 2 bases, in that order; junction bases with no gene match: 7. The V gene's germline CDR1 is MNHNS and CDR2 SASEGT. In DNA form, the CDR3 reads TGTGCCAGCACTACGGGACAGGATCCCTACAATGAGCAGTTCTTC. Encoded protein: CASTTGQDPYNEQFF.

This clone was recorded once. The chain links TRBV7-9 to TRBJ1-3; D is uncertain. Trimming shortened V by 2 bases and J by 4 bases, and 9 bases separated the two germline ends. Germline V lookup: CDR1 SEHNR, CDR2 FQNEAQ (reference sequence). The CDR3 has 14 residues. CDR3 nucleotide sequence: TGTGCCAGCAGCTTATCTAATAGAGGAAACACCATATATTTT. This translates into CASSLSNRGNTIYF.

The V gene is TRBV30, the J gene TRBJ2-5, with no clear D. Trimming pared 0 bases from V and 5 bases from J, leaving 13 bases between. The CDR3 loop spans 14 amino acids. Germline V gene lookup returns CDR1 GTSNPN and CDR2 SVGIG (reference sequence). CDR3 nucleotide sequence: TGTGCCTGGAGTGTGGAGACTTACTTGGAGACCCAGTACTTC. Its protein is CAWSVETYLETQYF.

CDR3 bases: TGTGCCAGCAGCCCGGGACTAGCGGGAGGGTTAGATACGCAGTATTTT. Its translation is CASSPGLAGGLDTQYF. The V and J genes are TRBV9 and TRBJ2-3, with 16 bases fitting TRBD2. Germline-derived CDR1 and CDR2 are SGDLS and YYNGEE. The CDR3 runs to 16 residues. The J segment lost 5 bases and the V segment lost 4 bases, leaving 4 bases of the junction unmatched.

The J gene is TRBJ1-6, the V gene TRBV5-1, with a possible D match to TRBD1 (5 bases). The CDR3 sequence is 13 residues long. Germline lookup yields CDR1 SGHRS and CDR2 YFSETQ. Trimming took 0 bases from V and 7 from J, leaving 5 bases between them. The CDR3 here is CASSLEGNSPLHF. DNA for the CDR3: TGCGCCAGCAGCTTGGAGGGGAATTCACCCCTCCACTTT.

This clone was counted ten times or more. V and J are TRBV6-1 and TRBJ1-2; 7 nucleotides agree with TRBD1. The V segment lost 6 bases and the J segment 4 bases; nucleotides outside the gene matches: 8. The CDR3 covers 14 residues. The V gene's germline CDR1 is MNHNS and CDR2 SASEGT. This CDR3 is CASRKPGGSYGYTF. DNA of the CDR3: TGTGCCAGCAGAAAGCCAGGGGGTTCCTATGGCTACACCTTC.

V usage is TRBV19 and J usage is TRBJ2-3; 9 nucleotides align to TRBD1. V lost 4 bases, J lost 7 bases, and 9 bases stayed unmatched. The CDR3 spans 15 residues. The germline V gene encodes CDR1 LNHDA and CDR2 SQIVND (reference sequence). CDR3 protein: CASSTLGTGSYTQYF. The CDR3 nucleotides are TGTGCCAGTAGTACCCTAGGGACAGGGTCATATACGCAGTATTTT.

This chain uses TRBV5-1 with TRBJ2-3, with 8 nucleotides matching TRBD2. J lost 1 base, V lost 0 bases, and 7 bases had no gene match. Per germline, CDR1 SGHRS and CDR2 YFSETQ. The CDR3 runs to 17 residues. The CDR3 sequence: CASSLGGMTSGTDTQYF. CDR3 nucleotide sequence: TGCGCCAGCAGCTTGGGCGGTATGACTAGCGGCACAGATACGCAGTATTTT. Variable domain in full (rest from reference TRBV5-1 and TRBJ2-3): KAGVTQTPRYLIKTRGQQVTLSCSPISGHRSVSWYQQTPGQGLQFLFEYFSETQRNKGNFPGRFSGRQFSNSRSEMNVSTLELGDSALYLCASSLGGMTSGTDTQYFGPGTRLTVL.

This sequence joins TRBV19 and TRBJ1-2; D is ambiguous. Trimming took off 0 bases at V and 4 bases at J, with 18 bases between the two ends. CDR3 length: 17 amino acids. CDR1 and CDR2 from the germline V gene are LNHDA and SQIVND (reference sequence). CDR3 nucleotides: TGTGCCAGTAGTATAGACTTCAGCGACCCTAGTACCTATGGCTACACCTTC. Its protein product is CASSIDFSDPSTYGYTF.

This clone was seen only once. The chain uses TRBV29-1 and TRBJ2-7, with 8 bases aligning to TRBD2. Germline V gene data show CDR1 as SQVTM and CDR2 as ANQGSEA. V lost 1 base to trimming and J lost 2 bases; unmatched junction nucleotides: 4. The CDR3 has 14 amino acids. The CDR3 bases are TGCAGCGTTGAAGGAACGGGGGGGCCCTACGAGCAGTACTTC. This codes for CSVEGTGGPYEQYF.

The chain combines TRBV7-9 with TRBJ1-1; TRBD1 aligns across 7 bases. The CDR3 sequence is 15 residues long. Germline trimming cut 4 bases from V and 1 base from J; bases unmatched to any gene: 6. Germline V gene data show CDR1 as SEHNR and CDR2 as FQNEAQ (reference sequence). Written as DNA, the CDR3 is TGTGCCAGCAGCTCTGGGACAGTTTGGAACACTGAAGCTTTCTTT. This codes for CASSSGTVWNTEAFF.

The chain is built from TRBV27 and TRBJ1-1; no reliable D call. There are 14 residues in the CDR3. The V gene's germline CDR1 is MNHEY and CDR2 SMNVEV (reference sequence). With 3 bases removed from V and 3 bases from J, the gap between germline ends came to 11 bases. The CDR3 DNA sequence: TGTGCCAGCAGTTTTCTCGGGGTCGACACTGAAGCTTTCTTT. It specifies CASSFLGVDTEAFF.

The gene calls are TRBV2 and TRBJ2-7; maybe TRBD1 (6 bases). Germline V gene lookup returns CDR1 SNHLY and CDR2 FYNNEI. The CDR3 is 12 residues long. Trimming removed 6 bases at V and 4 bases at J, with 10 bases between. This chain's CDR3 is CASSQTGYEQYF. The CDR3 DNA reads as TGTGCCAGCAGCCAAACAGGGTACGAGCAGTACTTC.

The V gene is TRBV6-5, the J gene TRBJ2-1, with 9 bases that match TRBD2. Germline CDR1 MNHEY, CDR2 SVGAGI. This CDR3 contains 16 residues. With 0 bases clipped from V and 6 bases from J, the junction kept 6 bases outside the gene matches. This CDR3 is CASSYSWRAGGNEQFF. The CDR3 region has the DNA TGTGCCAGCAGTTACTCGTGGCGAGCGGGAGGCAATGAGCAGTTCTTC.

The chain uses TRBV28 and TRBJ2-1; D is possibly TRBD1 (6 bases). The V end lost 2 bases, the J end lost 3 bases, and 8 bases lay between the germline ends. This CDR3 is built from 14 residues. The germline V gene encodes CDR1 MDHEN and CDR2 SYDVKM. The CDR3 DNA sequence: TGTGCCAGCAGTTTAACGACAGGCTACAATGAGCAGTTCTTC. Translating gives CASSLTTGYNEQFF.

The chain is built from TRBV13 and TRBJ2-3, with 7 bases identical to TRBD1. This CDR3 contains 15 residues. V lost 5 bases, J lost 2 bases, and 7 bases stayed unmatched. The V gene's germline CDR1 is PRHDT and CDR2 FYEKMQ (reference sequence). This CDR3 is CASSRYRGYTDTQYF. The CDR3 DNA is TGTGCCAGCAGCCGATACAGGGGATACACAGATACGCAGTATTTT.

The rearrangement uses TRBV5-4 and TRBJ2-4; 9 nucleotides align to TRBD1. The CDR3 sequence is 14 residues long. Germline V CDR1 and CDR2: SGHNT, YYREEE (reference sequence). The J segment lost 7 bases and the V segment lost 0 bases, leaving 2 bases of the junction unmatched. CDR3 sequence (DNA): TGTGCCAGCAGCTTGGGGACAGGGGACAACATTCAGTACTTC. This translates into CASSLGTGDNIQYF.

DNA of the CDR3: TGCGCCAGCCATGGAGCGGGGGGGGAAACCGGGGAGCTGTTTTTT. It codes for CASHGAGGETGELFF. The chain carries TRBV5-1 and TRBJ2-2, with TRBD2 matching 10 bases. The CDR3 totals 15 residues. The trim removed 7 bases at V and 5 bases at J, leaving 8 bases unmatched. Germline V lookup: CDR1 SGHRS, CDR2 YFSETQ.

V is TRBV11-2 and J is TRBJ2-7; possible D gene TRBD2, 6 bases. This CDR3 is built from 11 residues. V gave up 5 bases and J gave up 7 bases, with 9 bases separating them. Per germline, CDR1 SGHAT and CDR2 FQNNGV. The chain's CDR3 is CASSRGGEQYF. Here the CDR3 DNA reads TGTGCCAGCAGCCGCGGAGGGGAGCAGTACTTC.

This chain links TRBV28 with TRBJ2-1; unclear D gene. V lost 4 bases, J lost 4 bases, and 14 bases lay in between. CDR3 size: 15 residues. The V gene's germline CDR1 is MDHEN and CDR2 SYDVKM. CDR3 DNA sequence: TGTGCCAGCAGTTCCCTATCCGGGTTTTACAATGAGCAGTTCTTC. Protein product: CASSSLSGFYNEQFF.

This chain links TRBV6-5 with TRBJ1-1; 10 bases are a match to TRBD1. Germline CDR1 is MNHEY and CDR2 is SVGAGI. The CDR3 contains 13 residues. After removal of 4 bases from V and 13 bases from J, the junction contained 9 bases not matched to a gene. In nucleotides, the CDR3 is TGTGCCAGCAGTTCGACCGGGACAGGGGAGGTTTTCTTT. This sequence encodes CASSSTGTGEVFF.

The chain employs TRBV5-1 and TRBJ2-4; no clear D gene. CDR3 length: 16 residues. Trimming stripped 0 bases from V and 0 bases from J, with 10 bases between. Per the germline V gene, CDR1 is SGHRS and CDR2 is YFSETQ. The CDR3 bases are TGCGCCAGCAGCTTGGGGCAGACTCTAGCCAAAAACATTCAGTACTTC. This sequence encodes CASSLGQTLAKNIQYF. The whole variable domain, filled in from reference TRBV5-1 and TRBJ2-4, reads KAGVTQTPRYLIKTRGQQVTLSCSPISGHRSVSWYQQTPGQGLQFLFEYFSETQRNKGNFPGRFSGRQFSNSRSEMNVSTLELGDSALYLCASSLGQTLAKNIQYFGAGTRLSVL.

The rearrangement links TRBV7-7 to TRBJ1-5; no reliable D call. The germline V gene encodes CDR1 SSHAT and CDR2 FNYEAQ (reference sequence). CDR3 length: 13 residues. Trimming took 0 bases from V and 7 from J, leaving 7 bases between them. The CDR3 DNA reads TGTGCCAGCAGCTTAGCCCCAGAACAGCCCCAGCATTTT. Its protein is CASSLAPEQPQHF.

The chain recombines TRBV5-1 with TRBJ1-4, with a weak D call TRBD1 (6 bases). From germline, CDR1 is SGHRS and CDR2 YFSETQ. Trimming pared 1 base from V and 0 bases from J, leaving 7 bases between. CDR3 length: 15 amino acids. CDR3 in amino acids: CASSLPGATNEKLFF. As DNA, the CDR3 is TGCGCCAGCAGCTTGCCAGGGGCAACTAATGAAAAACTGTTTTTT.